This entry lists 17 T cell receptor beta chains sequenced from one sample in a study of blood T cell repertoires in COVID-19. Produced via immunoSEQ multiplex PCR; TCRdb's table is partial and in-frame only. Of about 25,000 clones listed, over 75% were seen once; the top ten hold approximately 8.3%. Sequencing was performed on peripheral blood. These receptors were taken from a man aged 45-65 years with active COVID-19.

This chain joins TRBV6-2 or TRBV6-3 and TRBJ2-7, with TRBD1 identical over 7 bases. This CDR3 has 14 residues. Trimming cost V 2 bases and J 6 bases; bases outside gene matches: 7. Germline V gene data show CDR1 as MNHEY and CDR2 as SVGEGT. The CDR3 loop reads CASSYRQGSGEQYV. The CDR3, as DNA: TGTGCCAGCAGTTACCGACAGGGTTCGGGCGAGCAGTACGTC.

V is TRBV21-1 and J is TRBJ2-3; the tabulated D call, TRBD2, remains unverified against the DNA. TRBV21-1 is an annotated pseudogene. This CDR3 region has 14 residues. CDR3 sequence: CASGWVSGMDTQYF. Written as DNA, the CDR3 is TGTGCCAGCGGATGGGTGTCCGGGATGGATACGCAGTATTTT.

The rearrangement joins TRBV7-9 to TRBJ2-1; 8 bases are shared with TRBD1. Losses at the gene ends were 4 bases for V and 0 bases for J; bases not matched to a gene: 8. This CDR3 spans 17 amino acids. Germline CDR1 is SEHNR and CDR2 is FQNEAQ (reference sequence). The CDR3 region is CASSSSTGALSYNEQFF. The CDR3 bases are TGTGCCAGCAGCTCGTCGACAGGGGCCCTCTCCTACAATGAGCAGTTCTTC.

This clone was recorded once. The rearrangement uses TRBV7-9 and TRBJ2-4; 7 nucleotides align to TRBD1. V gave up 2 bases and J gave up 2 bases; unmatched junction bases: 6. The CDR3 extends over 16 amino acids. CDR1 and CDR2 from the germline V gene are SEHNR and FQNEAQ (reference sequence). DNA of the CDR3: TGTGCCAGCAGCTTAACGCAGGGGGTAACCAAAAACATTCAGTACTTC. Its translation is CASSLTQGVTKNIQYF.

This chain joins TRBV24-1 and TRBJ2-1; TRBD2 agrees at 12 bases. CDR3 length equals 17 residues. The germline gives CDR1 KGHDR, CDR2 SFDVKD. V shed 0 bases and J 4 bases; nucleotides not matched to a gene: 3. The CDR3 DNA sequence: TGTGCCACCAGTGATTTGAGGACTAGCGGGGCATACAATGAGCAGTTCTTC. It translates to CATSDLRTSGAYNEQFF.

This chain joins TRBV28 and TRBJ1-1, with D possibly being TRBD1 (6 bases). CDR1 MDHEN and CDR2 SYDVKM come from the germline V gene. V was clipped by 6 bases and J by 1 base, with 15 bases between them. The CDR3 is 15 residues long. Here the CDR3 DNA reads TGTGCCAGCAGGGTGCCAGGGGAATCGAACACTGAAGCTTTCTTT. Protein product: CASRVPGESNTEAFF.

J is TRBJ1-6 and V is TRBV9; D remains unclear. The CDR3 is 18 residues long. CDR1 is SGDLS and CDR2 is YYNGEE in the germline V gene. V lost 4 bases and J 0 bases, leaving 17 bases between the germline ends. This CDR3 is CASSPYREENSYNSPLHF. CDR3 sequence (DNA): TGTGCCAGCAGCCCCTATCGGGAGGAGAACTCCTATAATTCACCCCTCCACTTT. The variable domain in full, completed from reference TRBV9 and TRBJ1-6, reads DSGVTQTPKHLITATGQRVTLRCSPRSGDLSVYWYQQSLDQGLQFLIQYYNGEERAKGNILERFSAQQFPDLHSELNLSSLELGDSALYFCASSPYREENSYNSPLHFGNGTRLTVT.

This chain connects TRBV7-2 to TRBJ2-3, with D hard to call. V lost 2 bases and J lost 1, with 7 bases in between. The germline CDR1 and CDR2 sequences are SGHTA and FQGNSA. The CDR3 contains 14 residues. CDR3 loop: CASSLSQGTDTQYF. As DNA, the CDR3 is TGTGCCAGCAGCTTAAGTCAGGGCACAGATACGCAGTATTTT.

The chain uses TRBV7-2 and TRBJ2-7, with 9 positions matching TRBD2. Trimming cost V 7 bases and J 3 bases; bases outside gene matches: 10. The CDR3 covers 15 residues. Germline CDR1 SGHTA, CDR2 FQGNSA. Written as DNA, the CDR3 is TGTGCCAGCACTCTGATAGCGGGGGACCTCTACGAGCAGTACTTC. As protein: CASTLIAGDLYEQYF.

This clone has a single count. The J gene is TRBJ2-7, the V gene TRBV6-6; 7 nucleotides line up with TRBD1. V gave up 6 bases and J gave up 0 bases; unmatched junction bases: 8. The CDR3 extends over 15 amino acids. Germline loops: CDR1 MNHNY, CDR2 SVGAGI (reference sequence). CDR3 residues: CASRERQGGSYEQYV. CDR3 coding DNA: TGTGCCAGCAGAGAAAGACAGGGTGGCTCCTACGAGCAGTACGTC.

This clone appeared a single time. The V and J genes are TRBV10-3 and TRBJ2-7, with 8 nucleotides matching TRBD2. CDR1 and CDR2 from the germline V gene are ENHRY and SYGVKD. This CDR3 has 14 amino acids. The ends lost 11 bases at V and 4 bases at J; junction bases unmatched: 13. The CDR3 loop reads CAASAGGTGYEQYV. The CDR3 bases are TGTGCCGCTTCGGCGGGAGGAACCGGTTACGAGCAGTACGTC.

The chain employs TRBV20-1 and TRBJ1-6; 7 nucleotides line up with TRBD1. The germline CDR1 and CDR2 sequences are DFQATT and SNEGSKA (reference sequence). Trimming cost V 3 bases and J 12 bases; bases outside gene matches: 8. The CDR3 is 13 residues long. The DNA for the CDR3 is TGCAGTGCTAGTAGTCAGGGGGGAGAACCCCTCCACTTT. Its translation: CSASSQGGEPLHF.

This clone was seen only once. The chain recombines TRBV7-3 with TRBJ2-2; possibly TRBD2 for D (6 bases). V lost 1 base to trimming and J lost 5 bases, with 14 bases between them. This CDR3 has 16 residues. CDR1 and CDR2 (germline): SGHTA, FQGTGA. CDR3 in DNA: TGTGCCAGCAGCTTAAATTATCACCGGGGGACCGGGGAGCTGTTTTTT. Amino acids: CASSLNYHRGTGELFF.

The V gene is TRBV5-6, the J gene TRBJ1-3; TRBD1 aligns across 8 bases. V gave up 2 bases and J gave up 0 bases; unmatched junction bases: 7. This CDR3 has 17 residues. Germline V gives CDR1 SGHDT, CDR2 YYEEEE. CDR3 nucleotides: TGTGCCAGCAGCTTAACAGGGGGAAAGGTCTCTGGAAACACCATATATTTT. Amino acid sequence: CASSLTGGKVSGNTIYF.

The chain has TRBV10-2 and TRBJ2-1, with a possible D match to TRBD1 (6 bases). The CDR3 extends over 15 amino acids. The germline V and J ends were trimmed by 3 bases and 8 bases, with 17 bases remaining between them. The germline V gene has CDR1 WSHSY and CDR2 SAAADI. For the CDR3, the DNA is TGCGCCAGCAGTGATCAGGGGAACCCTTCGGATGAGCAGTTCTTC. Translating it yields CASSDQGNPSDEQFF.

J is TRBJ1-1 and V is TRBV4-1; a possible D gene is TRBD1 (6 bases). CDR3 length: 18 residues. Germline-derived CDR1 and CDR2 are MGHRA and YSYEKL. The V end lost 3 bases, the J end lost 0 bases, and 20 bases lay between the germline ends. This CDR3 reads CASSHPPARGGMNTEAFF. In DNA form, the CDR3 reads TGCGCCAGCAGCCACCCCCCGGCCAGGGGAGGGATGAACACTGAAGCTTTCTTT.

The V gene is TRBV19, the J gene TRBJ1-2; a weak D match, TRBD1 (5 bases). CDR1 LNHDA and CDR2 SQIVND come from the germline V gene (reference sequence). This CDR3 is built from 13 residues. The ends were cut back, 3 bases at V and 2 bases at J, with 7 bases in the middle. CDR3 DNA sequence: TGTGCCAGTAGTATTACAGGAAACTATGGCTACACCTTC. It is translated as CASSITGNYGYTF.